The T cell receptor (beta chain) described here comes from a study of T-cell reconstitution after alpha-beta-depleted transplantation in children. Study results and caveats: Diversity and T-cell counts at one year after transplant derived mostly from new T cells. The study traced high day-60 TCRbeta diversity in some patients to surviving recipient T cells and thymic progenitors. It was reported that alpha-beta T cells came from several hundred expanded graft clones (about two months after transplant).

TCRbeta library construction was performed incorporating unique molecular identifiers. TCRdb independently ran MiXCR on the PCR reads; one entry per CDR3 protein. Of 610,000 or so distinct CDR3 sequences listed, roughly 27% are singletons. This clonotype has a handful of counts. The target antigen is unknown. V was cut by 4 bases and J by 5 bases, with 21 bases left in between. This CDR3 has 16 residues. Germline V gene data show CDR1 as SGHDT and CDR2 as YYEEEE. The sample consisted of PBMCs, taken before TCRalphabeta/CD19-depleted stem cell transplant. The V gene is TRBV5-6, the J gene TRBJ1-2; D not certain. This TCR was sampled from a boy younger than two with Wiskott-Aldrich syndrome, due to receive a stem cell transplant. The CDR3 sequence: CASSPSSWEFWYGYTF. Here the CDR3 DNA reads TGTGCCAGCAGCCCATCTTCGTGGGAATTTTGGTATGGCTACACCTTC.